Presented here are 5 T cell receptor beta chains from one specimen sequenced in a study of cytotoxic CD8 clonotypes in ibrutinib-treated CLL. Only in-frame clones appear in the TCRdb table, and some are missing; sequencing was by immunoSEQ multiplex PCR. This table has 45,000 to 60,000 clones, 55% to 65% appearing once. Sequences were derived from PBMCs, sampled after 24 months of ibrutinib treatment. The receptors shown here come from a human donor with chronic lymphocytic leukemia.

This clone was picked up one time. The CDR3 reads CASSYGGSTDTQYF. Here the CDR3 DNA reads TGTGCCAGCAGTTACGGGGGGTCCACAGATACGCAGTATTTT. The J gene is TRBJ2-3, the V gene TRBV6-5, with D perhaps TRBD2 (6 bases). CDR3 length equals 14 residues. Per the germline V gene, CDR1 is MNHEY and CDR2 is SVGAGI. V dropped 2 bases and J dropped 2 bases, with 8 bases sitting between them.

This clone has a count of ten or more. The DNA for the CDR3 is TGTGCCAGTAGTATCATTCTTGGACGCTCACCCCTCCACTTT. Translated, it gives CASSIILGRSPLHF. V usage is TRBV19 and J usage is TRBJ1-6; D unclear. The length of the CDR3 is 14 residues. The ends were cut back, 3 bases at V and 10 bases at J, with 13 bases in the middle. Germline CDR1 is LNHDA and CDR2 is SQIVND (reference sequence).

This chain uses TRBV19 with TRBJ1-5; 7 positions agree with TRBD1. Germline lookup yields CDR1 LNHDA and CDR2 SQIVND (reference sequence). With V trimmed by 6 bases and J by 2 bases, 4 bases remained unmatched. This CDR3 spans 14 amino acids. The CDR3 nucleotides are TGTGCCAGTAGGACTACAGGGGGCAATCAGCCCCAGCATTTT. Encoded protein: CASRTTGGNQPQHF.

CDR3 region: CASSYGAGRSGYTF. The DNA of the CDR3 is TGTGCCAGCAGTTACGGGGCAGGCAGGTCTGGCTACACCTTC. The V call is TRBV6-5, the J call TRBJ1-2, with a weak D call TRBD1 (5 bases). The CDR3 spans 14 residues. Deletions cut 2 bases from V and 7 bases from J, with 14 bases between. In germline, CDR1 is MNHEY, CDR2 SVGAGI.

This clone was seen only a few times. V and J are TRBV4-1 and TRBJ2-1; perhaps D is TRBD1 or TRBD2 (6 bases each). CDR3 length equals 15 residues. Trimming took off 1 base at V and 4 bases at J, with 11 bases between the two ends. Germline lookup yields CDR1 MGHRA and CDR2 YSYEKL. CDR3 sequence reads: CASSQGGGQYNEQFF. Here the CDR3 DNA reads TGCGCCAGCAGCCAAGGGGGAGGACAGTACAATGAGCAGTTCTTC.